The clone carrying this TCR beta chain appeared once. What it binds is not known. The data were obtained in a study of radiation and T cells in renal cell carcinoma. This CDR3 has 16 residues. Germline CDR1 and CDR2: KGHSH and LQKENI. V was pared by 2 bases and J by 0 bases, with 11 bases between. TCRdb keeps only in-frame clones here, not all; method: immunoSEQ multiplex PCR. The sample shows approximately 16,000 clones, about 50% of them seen only once. Points from the study as a whole: Compared with controls, irradiated tumors had more, larger dominant CDR3 motifs. In nephrectomy-only tumors, top 100 clonotypes averaged roughly 43%, versus approximately 50% irradiated.

The treatment here: treatment-naive control, cytoreductive nephrectomy. Control samples are tumors resected by cytoreductive nephrectomy without prior radiation. Controls included a few female and about 12 male donors, resected 2011 to 2014. The material sequenced was tumor tissue, taken from a patient whose treatment was nephrectomy without radiotherapy. The chain uses TRBV18 and TRBJ1-3; D ambiguous. This sequence originates from a man aged 35 to 55 with renal cell carcinoma. The CDR3 loop is CASSPYEADSGNTIYF. The CDR3 DNA sequence: TGTGCCAGCTCACCATATGAGGCGGACTCTGGAAACACCATATATTTT.